This TCR beta chain came from a study of blood T cell repertoires in COVID-19. Study-level information: T cells, B-cell-depleted T cells, or PBMCs provided the cDNA or gDNA that served as material.

Original data processing: Scientists estimated how many nucleated cells there were by amplifying reference gene primers. Clones were read by immunoSEQ multiplex PCR, and TCRdb kept only the in-frame ones, dropping some. That table furnishes V, J and clone size, whereas the DNA furnished D and trimming. This sample has 90,000 to 120,000 clones, with roughly 80% found just once. The CDR3 contains 16 residues. The germline CDR1 and CDR2 sequences are LNHNV and YYDKDF (reference sequence). V shed 6 bases, J shed 4 bases, and the junction held 7 bases outside the gene matches. Sequencing used peripheral blood. V usage is TRBV15 and J usage is TRBJ2-5; 14 nucleotides agree with TRBD2. The receptor was isolated from a man aged 70 or older with active or convalescent COVID-19. The CDR3 nucleotides read TGTGCCACCAGAGAGGGACTAGCGGGAGCATCAGAGACCCAGTACTTC. Protein product: CATREGLAGASETQYF.